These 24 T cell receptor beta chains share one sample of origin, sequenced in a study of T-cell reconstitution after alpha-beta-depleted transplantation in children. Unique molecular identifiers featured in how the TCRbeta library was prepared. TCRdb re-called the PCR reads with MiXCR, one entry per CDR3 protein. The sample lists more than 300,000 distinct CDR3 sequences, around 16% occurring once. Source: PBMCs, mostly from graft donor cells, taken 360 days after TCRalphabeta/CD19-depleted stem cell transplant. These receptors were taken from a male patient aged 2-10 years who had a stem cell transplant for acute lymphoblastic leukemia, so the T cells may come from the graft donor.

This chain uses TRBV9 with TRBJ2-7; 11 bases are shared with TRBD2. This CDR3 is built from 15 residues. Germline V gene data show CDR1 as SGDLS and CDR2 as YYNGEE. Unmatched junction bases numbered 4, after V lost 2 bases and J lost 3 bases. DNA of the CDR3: TGTGCCAGCAGCGTCTCCGGGACTAGCGGCTACGAGCAGTACTTC. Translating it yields CASSVSGTSGYEQYF.

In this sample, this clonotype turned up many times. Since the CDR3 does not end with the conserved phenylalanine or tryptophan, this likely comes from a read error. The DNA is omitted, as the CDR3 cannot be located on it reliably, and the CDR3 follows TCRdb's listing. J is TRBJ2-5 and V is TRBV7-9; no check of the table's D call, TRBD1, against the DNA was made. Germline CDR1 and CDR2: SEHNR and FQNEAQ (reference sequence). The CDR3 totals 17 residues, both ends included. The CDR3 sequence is CASSPYGQSRGDPVLRS.

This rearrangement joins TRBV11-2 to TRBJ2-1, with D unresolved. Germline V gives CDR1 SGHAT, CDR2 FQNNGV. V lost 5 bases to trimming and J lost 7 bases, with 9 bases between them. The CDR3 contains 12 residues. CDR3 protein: CASSPVGNEQFF. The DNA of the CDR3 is TGTGCCAGCAGCCCCGTAGGTAATGAGCAGTTCTTC.

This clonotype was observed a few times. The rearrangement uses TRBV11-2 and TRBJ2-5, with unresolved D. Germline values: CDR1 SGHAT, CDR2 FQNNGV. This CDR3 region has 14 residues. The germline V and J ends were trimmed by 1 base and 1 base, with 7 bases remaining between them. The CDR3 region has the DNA TGTGCCAGCAGCTTAGGGTGGTCCCAAGAGACCCAGTACTTC. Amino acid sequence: CASSLGWSQETQYF.

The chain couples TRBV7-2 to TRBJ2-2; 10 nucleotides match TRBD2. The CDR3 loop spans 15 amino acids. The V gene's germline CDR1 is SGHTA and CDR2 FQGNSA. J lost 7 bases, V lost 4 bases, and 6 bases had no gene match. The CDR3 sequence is CASSWTSGTNGELFF. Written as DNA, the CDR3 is TGTGCCAGCAGCTGGACTAGCGGTACGAACGGGGAGCTGTTTTTT.

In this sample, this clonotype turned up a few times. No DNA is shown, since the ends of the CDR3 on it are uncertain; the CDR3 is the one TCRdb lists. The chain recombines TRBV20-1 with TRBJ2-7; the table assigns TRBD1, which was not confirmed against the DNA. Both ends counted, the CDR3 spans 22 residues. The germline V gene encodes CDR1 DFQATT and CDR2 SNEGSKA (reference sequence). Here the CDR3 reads CSALPGQRGYEQYFERGYEQYF.

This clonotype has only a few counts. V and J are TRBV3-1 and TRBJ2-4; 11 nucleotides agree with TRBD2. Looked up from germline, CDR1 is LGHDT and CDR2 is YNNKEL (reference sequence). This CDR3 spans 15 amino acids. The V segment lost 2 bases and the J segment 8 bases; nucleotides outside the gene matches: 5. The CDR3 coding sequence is TGTGCCAGCAGCCAACTAGCGGGAGGAATGTACATTCAGTACTTC. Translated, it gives CASSQLAGGMYIQYF.

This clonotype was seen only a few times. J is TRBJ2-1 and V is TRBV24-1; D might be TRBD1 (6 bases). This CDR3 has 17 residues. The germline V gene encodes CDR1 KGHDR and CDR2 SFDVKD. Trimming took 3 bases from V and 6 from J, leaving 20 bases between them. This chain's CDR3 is CATSDPRGPRGLNEQFF. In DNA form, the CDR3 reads TGTGCCACCAGTGATCCACGGGGCCCCAGGGGTCTCAATGAGCAGTTCTTC.

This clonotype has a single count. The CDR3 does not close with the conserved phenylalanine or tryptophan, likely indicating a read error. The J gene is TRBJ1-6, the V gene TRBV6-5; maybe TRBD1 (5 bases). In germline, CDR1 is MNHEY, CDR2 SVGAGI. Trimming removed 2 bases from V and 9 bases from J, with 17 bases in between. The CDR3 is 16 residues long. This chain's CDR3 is CASSYGSTGVRSPLHY. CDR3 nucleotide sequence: TGTGCCAGCAGTTACGGGAGTACGGGGGTACGTTCACCCCTCCACTAT.

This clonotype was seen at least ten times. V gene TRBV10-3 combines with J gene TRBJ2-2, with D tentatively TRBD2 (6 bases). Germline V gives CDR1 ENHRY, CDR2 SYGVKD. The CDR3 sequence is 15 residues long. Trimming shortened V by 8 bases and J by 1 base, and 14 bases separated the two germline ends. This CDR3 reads CAIRTGVQNTGELFF. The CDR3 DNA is TGTGCCATCCGAACGGGAGTCCAGAACACCGGGGAGCTGTTTTTT.

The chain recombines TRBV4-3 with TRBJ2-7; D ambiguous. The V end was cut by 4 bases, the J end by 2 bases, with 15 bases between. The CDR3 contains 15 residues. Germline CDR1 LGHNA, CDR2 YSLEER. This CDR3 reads CASSPQASWPYEQYF. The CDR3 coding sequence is TGCGCCAGCAGCCCCCAGGCATCCTGGCCCTACGAGCAGTACTTC.

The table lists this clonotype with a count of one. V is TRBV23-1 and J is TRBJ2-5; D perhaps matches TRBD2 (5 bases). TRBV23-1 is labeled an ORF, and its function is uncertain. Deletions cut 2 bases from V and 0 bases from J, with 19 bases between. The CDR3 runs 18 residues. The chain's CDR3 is CASSQPSEVQLHQETQYF. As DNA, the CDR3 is TGCGCCAGCAGTCAACCTTCGGAGGTTCAATTACACCAAGAGACCCAGTACTTC.

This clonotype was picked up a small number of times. In DNA form, the CDR3 reads TGTGCCAGCAGCAGAGGGGGCAGGGGTGCTGAAGCTTTCTTT. Its translation is CASSRGGRGAEAFF. V usage is TRBV7-2 and J usage is TRBJ1-1; TRBD1 aligns across 7 bases. The germline gives CDR1 SGHTA, CDR2 FQGNSA. The CDR3 runs to 14 residues. After removal of 5 bases from V and 6 bases from J, the junction contained 9 bases not matched to a gene.

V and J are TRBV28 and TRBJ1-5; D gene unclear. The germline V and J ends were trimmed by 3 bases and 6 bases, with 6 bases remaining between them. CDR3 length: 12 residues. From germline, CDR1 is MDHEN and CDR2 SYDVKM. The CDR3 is CASSLISQPQHF. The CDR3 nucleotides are TGTGCCAGCAGTTTGATCAGTCAGCCCCAGCATTTT. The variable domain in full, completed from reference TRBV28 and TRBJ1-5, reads DVKVTQSSRYLVKRTGEKVFLECVQDMDHENMFWYRQDPGLGLRLIYFSYDVKMKEKGDIPEGYSVSREKKERFSLILESASTNQTSMYLCASSLISQPQHFGDGTRLSIL.

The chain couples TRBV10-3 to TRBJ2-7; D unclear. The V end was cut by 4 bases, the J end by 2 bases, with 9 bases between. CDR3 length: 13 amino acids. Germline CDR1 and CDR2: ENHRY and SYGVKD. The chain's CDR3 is CAISAARTYEQYF. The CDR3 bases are TGTGCCATCAGTGCGGCCAGAACCTACGAGCAGTACTTC.

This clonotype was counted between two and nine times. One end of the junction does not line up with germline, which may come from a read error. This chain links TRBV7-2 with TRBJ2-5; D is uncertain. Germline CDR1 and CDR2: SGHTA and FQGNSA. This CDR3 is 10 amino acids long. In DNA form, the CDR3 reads TGTGCCAGCAGCTTAGTAAACGGCTCCTTC. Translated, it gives CASSLVNGSF.

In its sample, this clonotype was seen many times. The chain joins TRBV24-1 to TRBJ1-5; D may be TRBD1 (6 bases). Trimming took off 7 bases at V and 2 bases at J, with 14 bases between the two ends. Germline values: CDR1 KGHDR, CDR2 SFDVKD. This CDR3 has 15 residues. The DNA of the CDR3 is TGTGCCACCAGCGCCAGGGGTAGAGGCAATCAGCCCCAGCATTTT. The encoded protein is CATSARGRGNQPQHF.

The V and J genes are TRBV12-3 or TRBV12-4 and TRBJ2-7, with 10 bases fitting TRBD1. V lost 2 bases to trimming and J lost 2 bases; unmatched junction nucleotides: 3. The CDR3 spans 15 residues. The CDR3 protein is CASSLWGQGTYEQYF. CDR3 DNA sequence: TGTGCCAGCAGTTTATGGGGACAGGGGACCTACGAGCAGTACTTC.

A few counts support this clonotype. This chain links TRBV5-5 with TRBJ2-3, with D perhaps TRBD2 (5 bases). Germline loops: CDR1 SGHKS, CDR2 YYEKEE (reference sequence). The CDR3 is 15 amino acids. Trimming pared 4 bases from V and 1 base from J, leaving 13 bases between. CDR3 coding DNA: TGTGCCAGCAGCACCGAAGGACTCGGCACAGATACGCAGTATTTT. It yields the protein CASSTEGLGTDTQYF.

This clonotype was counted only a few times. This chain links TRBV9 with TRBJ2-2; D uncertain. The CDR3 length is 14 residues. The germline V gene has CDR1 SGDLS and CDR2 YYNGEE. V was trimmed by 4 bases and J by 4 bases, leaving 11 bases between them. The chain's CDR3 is CASSPDHRTGELFF. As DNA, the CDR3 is TGTGCCAGCAGCCCCGACCACCGCACCGGGGAGCTGTTTTTT.

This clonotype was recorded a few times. The CDR3 loop reads CASSRRPRGSYEQYF. CDR3 DNA: TGTGCCAGCAGCCGGAGACCCAGGGGGTCCTACGAGCAGTACTTC. The chain couples TRBV7-9 to TRBJ2-7; TRBD1 aligns across 7 bases. CDR3 size: 15 residues. The germline V gene has CDR1 SEHNR and CDR2 FQNEAQ (reference sequence). J was trimmed by 1 base and V by 5 bases; bases with no gene match: 8.

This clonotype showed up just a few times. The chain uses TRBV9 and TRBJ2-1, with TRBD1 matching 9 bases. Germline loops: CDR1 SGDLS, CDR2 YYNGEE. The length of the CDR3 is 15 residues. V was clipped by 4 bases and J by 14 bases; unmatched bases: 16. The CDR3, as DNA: TGTGCCAGCAGCTTCCTTTCGGGACAGGGAAGCCCGAAGTTCTTC. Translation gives CASSFLSGQGSPKFF.

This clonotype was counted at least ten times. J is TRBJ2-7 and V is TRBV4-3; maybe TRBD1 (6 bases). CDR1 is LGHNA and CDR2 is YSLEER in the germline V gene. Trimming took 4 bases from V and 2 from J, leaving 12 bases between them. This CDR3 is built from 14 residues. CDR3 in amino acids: CASSLRTDTYEQYF. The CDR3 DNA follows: TGCGCCAGCAGCCTCAGGACAGATACCTACGAGCAGTACTTC.

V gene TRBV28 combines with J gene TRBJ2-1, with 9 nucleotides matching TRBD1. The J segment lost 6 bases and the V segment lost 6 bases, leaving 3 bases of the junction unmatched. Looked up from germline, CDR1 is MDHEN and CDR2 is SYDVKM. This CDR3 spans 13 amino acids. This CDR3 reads CASRLQGANEQFF. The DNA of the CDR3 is TGTGCCAGCAGACTACAGGGGGCCAATGAGCAGTTCTTC.